These 2 T cell receptor beta chains came from one sample sequenced in a study of blood T cells in healthy people across ages. The use of a sample-barcoded 5' primer and a J-beta primer mix characterized a second PCR of about 7 to 12 cycles. TCRdb used MiXCR to reprocess the 5' RACE reads, holding one entry per CDR3 protein. The data show around 2 million distinct CDR3 sequences, approximately 40% seen once. The sample taken for sequencing was blood. These receptors originate from a human donor in good health.

This clonotype was picked up a small number of times. The chain is built from TRBV2 and TRBJ1-6; D possibly corresponds to TRBD1 (5 bases). Trimming pared 6 bases from V and 7 bases from J, leaving 16 bases between. Per the germline V gene, CDR1 is SNHLY and CDR2 is FYNNEI. This CDR3 has 15 amino acids. CDR3 DNA sequence: TGTGCCAGCAGCCCCCGGGACGGGGGGAATTCACCCCTCCACTTT. Its protein product is CASSPRDGGNSPLHF. Together with reference TRBV2 and TRBJ1-6, the CDR3 gives the full variable domain: EPEVTQTPSHQVTQMGQEVILRCVPISNHLYFYWYRQILGQKVEFLVSFYNNEISEKSEIFDDQFSVERPDGSNFTLKIRSTKLEDSAMYFCASSPRDGGNSPLHFGNGTRLTVT.

The chain combines TRBV9 with TRBJ1-1, with D possibly matching TRBD1 (5 bases). The CDR3 is 13 residues long. V gave up 0 bases and J gave up 7 bases, with 10 bases separating them. The germline CDR1 and CDR2 sequences are SGDLS and YYNGEE. CDR3 region: CASSVVEGSEAFF. CDR3 DNA sequence: TGTGCCAGCAGCGTAGTTGAGGGGAGTGAAGCTTTCTTT.